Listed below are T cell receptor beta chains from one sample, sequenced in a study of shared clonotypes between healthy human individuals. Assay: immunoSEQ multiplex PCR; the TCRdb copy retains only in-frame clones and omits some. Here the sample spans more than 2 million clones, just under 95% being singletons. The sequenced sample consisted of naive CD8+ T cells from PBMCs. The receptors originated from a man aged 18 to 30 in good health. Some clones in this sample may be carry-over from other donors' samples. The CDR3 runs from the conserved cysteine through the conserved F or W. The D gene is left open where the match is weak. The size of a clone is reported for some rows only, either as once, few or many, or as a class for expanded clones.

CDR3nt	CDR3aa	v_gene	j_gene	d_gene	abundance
TGTGCCAGCAAGCTAGGGGGAAGCAATCAGCCCCAGCATTTT	CASKLGGSNQPQHF	TRBV27	TRBJ1-5	-	-
TGTGCCAGCAGCCATCGGGGTGGTGGTTACAATGAGCAGTTCTTC	CASSHRGGGYNEQFF	TRBV14	TRBJ2-1	-	-
TGTGCCAGCAGTACTAGCGGGAGTGATGAGCAGTTCTTC	CASSTSGSDEQFF	TRBV9	TRBJ2-1	TRBD2	-
TGTGCCAGCTCACCCCTCAAGGACCAGAGGTACGAGCAGTACTTC	CASSPLKDQRYEQYF	TRBV18	TRBJ2-7	-	-
TGTGCCAGCAGTTTAGAGCCCACACTTTACGAGCAGTACTTC	CASSLEPTLYEQYF	TRBV27	TRBJ2-7	-	-
TGTGCCACCAGCGCTACTCCGGGACGGCAAGAGACCCAGTACTTC	CATSATPGRQETQYF	TRBV15	TRBJ2-5	-	-
TGTGCCAGCAGCCCTCGGGACAGGGGCCTGGAGACCCAGTACTTC	CASSPRDRGLETQYF	TRBV5-6	TRBJ2-5	TRBD1	-
TGTGCCAGCAGTTTCGCGCTCGATGGCTACACCTTC	CASSFALDGYTF	TRBV28	TRBJ1-2	-	-
TGTGCCAGCAGCTCTCGGGACGGGTCATTCTACGAGCAGTACTTC	CASSSRDGSFYEQYF	TRBV7-2	TRBJ2-7	-	-
TGTGCCAGCAGCTTACCCTTGGACAGGGGGTCTTACAATGAGCAGTTCTTC	CASSLPLDRGSYNEQFF	TRBV7-9	TRBJ2-1	TRBD1	-
TGTGCCAGCAGACCCCTGGACAGCTACTACGAGCAGTACTTC	CASRPLDSYYEQYF	TRBV27	TRBJ2-7	-	-
TGTGCCAGCAGTTACCTGGGGACCCAAGAGACCCAGTACTTC	CASSYLGTQETQYF	TRBV6-5	TRBJ2-5	-	-
TGTGCCAGTAGTGGGACCCGGGGAAACACAGATACGCAGTATTTT	CASSGTRGNTDTQYF	TRBV19	TRBJ2-3	-	-
TGTGCCATCACCCGGGACTCCCTCTCCACAGATACGCAGTATTTT	CAITRDSLSTDTQYF	TRBV10-3	TRBJ2-3	-	-
TGTGCCAGTAGTCTGCAGGGGGCGCACACTGAAGCTTTCTTT	CASSLQGAHTEAFF	TRBV19	TRBJ1-1	TRBD1	few
TGTGCCAGCAGTCAGGACAGTGAAGCTTTCTTT	CASSQDSEAFF	TRBV28	TRBJ1-1	-	few
TGTGCCAGCAGCTTAGTACAAGATGCAACTAATGAAAAACTGTTTTTT	CASSLVQDATNEKLFF	TRBV7-6	TRBJ1-4	-	-
TGCGCCAGCAGCACCCGGACAGGGGGCGGGGGTGAGCAGTTCTTC	CASSTRTGGGGEQFF	TRBV4-3	TRBJ2-1	TRBD1	-
TGTGCCAGCAGTACTAGCGGGATTAGCTCCTACGAGCAGTACTTC	CASSTSGISSYEQYF	TRBV7-2	TRBJ2-7	TRBD2	once
TGCGCCAGCAGTGAGGGCGGTAGCTCCTACGAGCAGTACTTC	CASSEGGSSYEQYF	TRBV10-1	TRBJ2-7	-	-
TGCGCCAGCAGCCACCGTGGGAACAGCAATCAGCCCCAGCATTTT	CASSHRGNSNQPQHF	TRBV4-1	TRBJ1-5	-	-
TGTGCCATCAGTGACCCGGGGAGGGAGGGGAACACCGGGGAGCTGTTTTTT	CAISDPGREGNTGELFF	TRBV10-3	TRBJ2-2	TRBD2	-
TGTGCCAGCAGTACCACGCGGACAGGGGCACTCTACGAGCAGTACTTC	CASSTTRTGALYEQYF	TRBV28	TRBJ2-7	TRBD1	once
TGTGCCAGCAGTGAAACCCTTCCCTCGGTCTATAGCAATCAGCCCCAGCATTTT	CASSETLPSVYSNQPQHF	TRBV6-1	TRBJ1-5	-	-
TGTGCCAGCAGCTTACTAGAGGCGGAGACCCAGTACTTC	CASSLLEAETQYF	TRBV7-8	TRBJ2-5	-	-
TGTGCCAGCAGCGTCGGGCGAGGGTCCCCCTATGGCTACACCTTC	CASSVGRGSPYGYTF	TRBV9	TRBJ1-2	-	-